This entry concerns a single T cell receptor beta chain. This sample was included in a study of CD8+CD57+ T cells in acquired aplastic anemia. The ends lost 4 bases at V and 11 bases at J; junction bases unmatched: 5. CDR1 is MRHNA and CDR2 is SNTAGT in the germline V gene. CDR3 size: 12 residues. Using genomic DNA as the template, TCR beta VDJ and CDR3 profiling was carried out. TCRdb processed the reads anew with MiXCR; each CDR3 protein has one entry. The data contain roughly 170,000 distinct CDR3 sequences, approximately 48% of them singletons. The authors sequenced patients whose flow cytometry had shown CD8+CD57+ cell expansion.

The sequencing sample was made of sorted CD4+, CD8+, or CD8+CD57+ T cells (not recorded which) from PBMCs. This receptor was obtained from a human donor with aplastic anemia. The rearrangement joins TRBV6-4 to TRBJ2-1; 7 bases match TRBD2. CDR3 in amino acids: CASSVPSGKQFF. CDR3 nucleotide sequence: TGTGCCAGCAGTGTTCCTAGCGGTAAGCAGTTCTTC.